This T cell receptor beta chain was retrieved from a study of shared clonotypes between healthy human individuals. The study's findings and limits: Only a few donors were included, so the genetic and exposure-history diversity represented was limited.

Per germline, CDR1 LGHNA and CDR2 YNFKEQ. Trimming pared 3 bases from V and 9 bases from J, leaving 11 bases between. The CDR3 runs 13 residues. Per the study methods: ImmunoSEQ sequences covered only the junction and lacked quality scores; filtering therefore differed. Some clones are missing from TCRdb's copy, which holds only in-frame ones; the method was immunoSEQ multiplex PCR. From that table come the V and J calls and clone size; the DNA was used to work out D and trimming. The sample lists around 1.1 million clones; about 84% were seen once. With respect to this clone: Its antigen is unidentified.

Within Nashville, Tennessee resided all donors, each a Caucasian adult. This sequence originates from a man aged 18 to 29 in good health. Some clones in this sample may be carry-over from other donors' samples. Sequencing used memory CD4+ T cells from PBMCs. The subset here: CD45RA-negative fraction. The chain joins TRBV4-2 to TRBJ2-2; a possible D gene is TRBD2 (6 bases). CDR3: CASSHSGARELFF. The CDR3 nucleotides read TGTGCCAGCAGCCACTCGGGAGCGAGGGAGCTGTTTTTT.